This T cell receptor beta chain is drawn from a study of T cells after yellow fever vaccination. The overall study: Low-cell-number fractions were prepared with SMART-Seq v4 Ultra Low Input.

TCRdb recomputed calls from the 5' RACE reads with MiXCR, one row per CDR3 protein. The sample comprises about 22,000 distinct CDR3 sequences, less than 5.5% of which are singletons, and approximately 20% rests with the top ten. Per germline, CDR1 SNHLY and CDR2 FYNNEI. The CDR3 spans 15 residues. Trimming stripped 7 bases from V and 4 bases from J, with 19 bases between. This clonotype was counted at least ten times. Whole-study results and caveats: The secondary response was weaker but peaked faster, day 5 versus 15. In FACS-sorted repertoires, abundant clonotypes from the bulk population could appear as contaminants. Post-booster repertoires contained most primary-vaccination clones again (96% CD4, around 88% CD8).

This sequence originates from a man between 18 and 35 years old who received the YFV17D yellow fever vaccine. Material: PBMCs, either bulk or a sorted T-cell subset (CD4+, CD8+, memory, or dextramer-sorted; not recorded which), obtained roughly seven weeks after the first yellow fever vaccination. The chain is built from TRBV2 and TRBJ2-5; weak D call: TRBD2 (7 bases). This chain's CDR3 is CASNNRGGRGETQYF. CDR3 coding DNA: TGTGCCAGCAATAATCGCGGGGGCCGAGGAGAGACCCAGTACTTC.